This record concerns one TCR beta chain sequence. Antigen specificity is unknown. Starting from PBMCs, sorting isolated CD4+ and CD8+ T cells. The data originate from a study of CD8+ T cells in alopecia areata. General study results and limits: Higher clonality was seen in lesional scalp than in normal scalp, especially in alopecia totalis/universalis.

The sequencing template was cDNA reverse transcribed from extracted RNA. Sequenced by immunoSEQ multiplex PCR; TCRdb stores in-frame clones only, minus some. The table lists 140,000 to 150,000 clones, more than 55% of them singletons. CDR3 length: 13 residues. V was clipped by 4 bases and J by 12 bases, with 16 bases between them. Germline CDR1 is SGHAT and CDR2 is FQNNGV. This TCR derives from a human donor in good health. Sequenced material: CD8+ T cells sorted from blood. V is TRBV11-2 and J is TRBJ2-1; weak D call: TRBD2 (6 bases). This CDR3 is CASSSLGTHGQFF. The CDR3, as DNA: TGTGCCAGCAGCTCCCTCGGGACTCATGGGCAGTTCTTC.